The source of this T cell receptor beta chain is a study of CD8+ T cells in alopecia areata. Study overall: Patients in the study were on tofacitinib for 6 to 18 months, then off it for 6 months. Overall study results and limits: Just one nonresponder means the tie between baseline CD8+ expansion and response stays uncertain.

Comment on this clone: No antigen is known for it.

RNA extraction was followed by reverse transcription into cDNA, which acted as the sequencing template. The data were produced by immunoSEQ multiplex PCR, yet TCRdb's version contains in-frame clones alone and is incomplete. The sample lists 150,000 to 250,000 clones, 55% to 70% occurring once. The treatment is: oral pan-JAK inhibitor, 5-10 mg twice daily. Researchers picked out CD4+ and CD8+ T cells from PBMCs by sorting. The germline V gene has CDR1 MNHEY and CDR2 SVGAGI. The CDR3 spans 16 residues. V lost 3 bases and J 2 bases, leaving 13 bases between the germline ends. This rearrangement joins TRBV6-5 to TRBJ2-2; TRBD1 might be the D (5 bases). The sequence was collected from a human donor with alopecia areata. This material consisted of CD4+ T cells sorted from blood, taken at week 4, from a patient treated with tofacitinib. The CDR3 spells CASSYRGTLNTGELFF. The CDR3 coding sequence is TGTGCCAGCAGTTATAGGGGCACCCTAAACACCGGGGAGCTGTTTTTT.